What follows are 17 T cell receptor beta chains derived from one specimen sequenced in a study of PD-L1 blockade in urothelial cancer. Stated time point: pretreatment peripheral blood. Sequenced by immunoSEQ multiplex PCR; TCRdb stores in-frame clones only, minus some. The data hold over 75,000 clones, with more than 80% observed a single time. This material consisted of PBMCs, taken around atezolizumab (anti-PD-L1) treatment. The receptors stem from a woman older than 75 with urothelial cancer.

CDR3 residues: CASSPRTGQGTGEQYF. The CDR3 nucleotides are TGTGCCAGCTCACCGAGAACTGGACAGGGCACGGGCGAGCAGTACTTC. The chain is built from TRBV18 and TRBJ2-7; 8 bases fit TRBD1. CDR3 length equals 16 residues. V was clipped by 3 bases and J by 6 bases; unmatched bases: 13. Germline CDR1 reads KGHSH; CDR2 reads LQKENI.

The chain joins TRBV5-1 to TRBJ1-2; D is possibly TRBD1 (6 bases). Per the germline V gene, CDR1 is SGHRS and CDR2 is YFSETQ. This CDR3 region has 14 residues. Trimming took 0 bases from V and 4 from J, leaving 10 bases between them. CDR3 sequence: CASSLAGDRYGYTF. CDR3 coding DNA: TGCGCCAGCAGCTTGGCAGGGGATCGCTATGGCTACACCTTC.

The chain carries TRBV5-1 and TRBJ2-1; D is unclear. The germline V gene has CDR1 SGHRS and CDR2 YFSETQ. This CDR3 spans 14 amino acids. Trimming took off 6 bases at V and 0 bases at J, with 10 bases between the two ends. In nucleotides, the CDR3 is TGCGCCAGCACCGATAGGAGCTCCTACAATGAGCAGTTCTTC. As protein: CASTDRSSYNEQFF.

This rearrangement joins TRBV18 to TRBJ1-3; D is undetermined. The length of the CDR3 is 14 residues. V was shortened by 0 bases and J by 4 bases, with 7 bases between the two germline ends. Germline values: CDR1 KGHSH, CDR2 LQKENI. CDR3 loop: CASSPPNSGNTIYF. As DNA, the CDR3 is TGTGCCAGCTCACCACCAAACAGCGGAAACACCATATATTTT. Combining the CDR3 with reference TRBV18 and TRBJ1-3 gives the whole variable domain NAGVMQNPRHLVRRRGQEARLRCSPMKGHSHVYWYRQLPEEGLKFMVYLQKENIIDESGMPKERFSAEFPKEGPSILRIQQVVRGDSAAYFCASSPPNSGNTIYFGEGSWLTVV.

V is TRBV4-1 and J is TRBJ2-1, with TRBD2 matching over 7 bases. The CDR3 sequence is 15 residues long. The germline V gene encodes CDR1 MGHRA and CDR2 YSYEKL. Trimming cost V 0 bases and J 4 bases; bases outside gene matches: 3. The CDR3, as DNA: TGCGCCAGCAGCCAAGAGGGTAGCGGGTACAATGAGCAGTTCTTC. It encodes CASSQEGSGYNEQFF.

The J gene is TRBJ2-6, the V gene TRBV6-1; a possible D gene is TRBD1 (5 bases). The V gene lost 3 bases and the J gene lost 4 bases, with 10 bases spanning the gap. Germline V lookup: CDR1 MNHNS, CDR2 SASEGT. CDR3 length equals 15 residues. The CDR3 region has the DNA TGTGCCAGCAGTGACTACAGGAACGGGGCCAACGTCCTGACTTTC. It encodes CASSDYRNGANVLTF.

V usage is TRBV30 and J usage is TRBJ1-6, with D hard to call. The V end lost 7 bases, the J end lost 10 bases, and 17 bases lay between the germline ends. The CDR3 loop spans 13 amino acids. Germline V gene sequence: CDR1 GTSNPN, CDR2 SVGIG (reference sequence). The CDR3 reads CALQSVLNSPLHF. The CDR3, as DNA: TGTGCCTTGCAGTCGGTACTAAACTCACCCCTCCACTTT.

This chain uses TRBV6-6 with TRBJ1-2; D gene unclear. Germline V lookup: CDR1 MNHNY, CDR2 SVGAGI (reference sequence). Trimming took off 2 bases at V and 4 bases at J, with 14 bases between the two ends. The CDR3 consists of 15 residues. DNA of the CDR3: TGTGCCAGCAGTTACCTCCAGCGAAGCCTCTATGGCTACACCTTC. Translation gives CASSYLQRSLYGYTF.

The chain combines TRBV4-2 with TRBJ2-1; TRBD2 matches 10 bases. With 4 bases clipped from V and 9 bases from J, the junction kept 15 bases outside the gene matches. This CDR3 spans 17 amino acids. Germline assignment: CDR1 LGHNA and CDR2 YNFKEQ. The CDR3 region has the DNA TGTGCCAGCAGCCTTCAGCCGAAGCGGGAGGGTGTTGCTGAGCAGTTCTTC. It translates to CASSLQPKREGVAEQFF.

The chain recombines TRBV5-4 with TRBJ2-3; 9 bases match TRBD1. J lost 4 bases, V lost 0 bases, and 12 bases had no gene match. This CDR3 is 18 amino acids long. CDR1 SGHNT and CDR2 YYREEE come from the germline V gene (reference sequence). CDR3 coding DNA: TGTGCCAGCAGCTTGGCCGCCAACAGGGGGCGATCATCAGATACGCAGTATTTT. Amino acids: CASSLAANRGRSSDTQYF. The full variable domain, in which reference TRBV5-4 and TRBJ2-3 provide the parts outside the CDR3, is ETGVTQSPTHLIKTRGQQVTLRCSSQSGHNTVSWYQQALGQGPQFIFQYYREEENGRGNFPPRFSGLQFPNYSSELNVNALELDDSALYLCASSLAANRGRSSDTQYFGPGTRLTVL.

The chain couples TRBV5-6 to TRBJ1-1; D perhaps matches TRBD1 (5 bases). This CDR3 spans 16 amino acids. Germline V gene sequence: CDR1 SGHDT, CDR2 YYEEEE. The V gene lost 4 bases and the J gene lost 1 base, with 17 bases spanning the gap. The CDR3 nucleotides read TGTGCCAGCAGCCCCGGAGCGGGGCAGCAGAACACTGAAGCTTTCTTT. This gives the protein CASSPGAGQQNTEAFF.

The chain is built from TRBV14 and TRBJ2-1, with D uncertain. Germline V gene sequence: CDR1 SGHDN, CDR2 FVKESK. This CDR3 comprises 11 residues. V dropped 5 bases and J dropped 6 bases, with 5 bases sitting between them. The CDR3 DNA sequence: TGTGCCAGCAGCTATTTCAATGAGCAGTTCTTC. It codes for CASSYFNEQFF. The full variable domain, rest sourced from reference TRBV14 and TRBJ2-1, is EAGVTQFPSHSVIEKGQTVTLRCDPISGHDNLYWYRRVMGKEIKFLLHFVKESKQDESGMPNNRFLAERTGGTYSTLKVQPAELEDSGVYFCASSYFNEQFFGPGTRLTVL.

V usage is TRBV5-1 and J usage is TRBJ2-7; D possibly corresponds to TRBD2 (6 bases). The CDR3 length is 12 residues. V lost 3 bases to trimming and J lost 4 bases, with 8 bases between them. Germline V gives CDR1 SGHRS, CDR2 YFSETQ. The CDR3 spells CASSWDSYEQYF. In nucleotides, the CDR3 is TGCGCCAGCAGCTGGGACTCTTACGAGCAGTACTTC.

The CDR3 here is CASSQLPGLAGMETQYF. In DNA, the CDR3 is TGTGCCAGCAGCCAACTCCCCGGCCTAGCGGGAATGGAGACCCAGTACTTC. The chain combines TRBV7-3 with TRBJ2-5; 9 nucleotides match TRBD2. The germline CDR1 and CDR2 sequences are SGHTA and FQGTGA. J lost 5 bases, V lost 5 bases, and 15 bases had no gene match. There are 17 residues in the CDR3.

This chain joins TRBV10-3 and TRBJ2-6; 8 nucleotides line up with TRBD1. The CDR3 is made up of 18 amino acids. CDR1 is ENHRY and CDR2 is SYGVKD in the germline V gene. Trimming at V came to 3 bases and at J to 3 bases, leaving 10 bases not matched to a gene. CDR3 in DNA: TGTGCCATCAGTGAACAGGACAGGGCGGGTAGTGGGGCCAACGTCCTGACTTTC. Its translation: CAISEQDRAGSGANVLTF.

The gene calls are TRBV5-1 and TRBJ2-7; 10 bases align to TRBD1. The J segment lost 4 bases and the V segment lost 3 bases, leaving 19 bases of the junction unmatched. The length of the CDR3 is 19 residues. Germline V gene data show CDR1 as SGHRS and CDR2 as YFSETQ. For the CDR3, the DNA is TGCGCCAGCAGCTACGAACCGGACAGGGGGGTTACCGCCTTATACGAGCAGTACTTC. Its translation: CASSYEPDRGVTALYEQYF.

The rearrangement uses TRBV19 and TRBJ2-3; TRBD2 matches at 12 bases. This CDR3 has 14 amino acids. The germline gives CDR1 LNHDA, CDR2 SQIVND (reference sequence). The ends lost 10 bases at V and 2 bases at J; junction bases unmatched: 4. CDR3 DNA sequence: TGTGCCACTACTAGCGGGAGGCCCACAGATACGCAGTATTTT. Residues: CATTSGRPTDTQYF. Combining the CDR3 with reference TRBV19 and TRBJ2-3 gives the whole variable domain DGGITQSPKYLFRKEGQNVTLSCEQNLNHDAMYWYRQDPGQGLRLIYYSQIVNDFQKGDIAEGYSVSREKKESFPLTVTSAQKNPTAFYLCATTSGRPTDTQYFGPGTRLTVL.